The T cell receptor beta chain under discussion was sequenced for a study of T cell changes during pregnancy in multiple sclerosis. This table comes from immunoSEQ multiplex PCR, and its TCRdb copy is limited to in-frame clones, with some not included. The repertoire holds under 95,000 clones, with 85% to 95% as singletons. CDR3 length equals 15 residues. Trimming removed 2 bases from V and 1 base from J, with 9 bases in between. The germline V gene has CDR1 SGHTA and CDR2 FQGNSA. The sequence was obtained from a female donor with multiple sclerosis, enrolled in a pregnancy study. This rearrangement joins TRBV7-2 to TRBJ1-5, with a tentative D call TRBD1 (5 bases). The source was CD4+ T cells from peripheral blood mononuclear cells, collected before pregnancy. The CDR3 DNA sequence: TGTGCCAGCAGCTTACAGGGTGCGAGCAATCAGCCCCAGCATTTT. It yields the protein CASSLQGASNQPQHF.